This TCR beta chain was obtained from a study of relationships among human T cell subsets. Naive plus transitional T cells were isolated with anti-CD45RA microbeads from pooled CD4+ and CD8+ T cells. In germline, CDR1 is MNHEY, CDR2 SMNVEV (reference sequence). V was cut by 7 bases and J by 5 bases, with 20 bases left in between. This CDR3 region has 15 residues. Semiquantitative ARM-PCR amplified T cell receptor alpha and beta CDR3 regions from mRNA. Exponential amplification used communal superprimers after tagged nested gene-specific primers in ARM-PCR. MiXCR, applied by TCRdb to the multiplex PCR reads, yields one record per CDR3 protein. The table lists 6,700 or so distinct CDR3 sequences, around 70% of them singletons, with approximately 55% in the top ten.

The sequence derives from a middle-aged man in good health. The specimen was naive and transitional (CD45RA+) T cells sorted from blood. This chain connects TRBV27 to TRBJ1-2, with unresolved D. CDR3 protein: CASKPLAGSGYGYTF. In nucleotides, the CDR3 is TGTGCCAGCAAACCCTTAGCTGGCTCGGGGTATGGCTACACCTTC.